The 21 T cell receptor beta chains below come from one sample, sequenced in a study of T cell repertoires in cytomegalovirus infection. Antigens of these TCRs are unknown. Each CDR3 protein is one row after TCRdb ran MiXCR on the reads. This sample has around 500,000 distinct CDR3 sequences, with about two fifths found just once. This specimen consisted of cultured PBMCs, obtained from culture after CMV antigen stimulation. The receptors derive from a human donor in good health (CMV status not recorded). Some clones in this sample may be carry-over from other donors' samples.

In its sample, this clonotype was seen a few times. This rearrangement joins TRBV6-1 to TRBJ1-5; 10 bases match TRBD1. The CDR3 totals 15 residues. The V segment lost 4 bases and the J segment 6 bases; nucleotides outside the gene matches: 6. The V gene's germline CDR1 is MNHNS and CDR2 SASEGT. Written as DNA, the CDR3 is TGTGCCAGCAGTGGTGGGGGGACAGGGGCTCAGCCCCAGCATTTT. Amino acids: CASSGGGTGAQPQHF.

This clonotype has just one count. The chain joins TRBV6-1 to TRBJ1-5, with TRBD1 matching 10 bases. The length of the CDR3 is 17 residues. CDR1 is MNHNS, CDR2 SASEGT, per germline. The ends lost 4 bases at V and 7 bases at J; junction bases unmatched: 13. CDR3 loop: CASSVPWGQGLRQPQHF. CDR3 DNA: TGTGCCAGCAGTGTCCCTTGGGGACAGGGGCTGCGACAGCCCCAGCATTTT.

This clonotype appeared a few times. V and J are TRBV4-1 and TRBJ1-1; D not certain. The V gene's germline CDR1 is MGHRA and CDR2 YSYEKL. Trimming cost V 4 bases and J 1 base, with 13 bases left between them. The CDR3 length is 15 residues. The CDR3 coding sequence is TGCGCCAGCAGCCTCTATGAGGGCGGGAACACTGAAGCTTTCTTT. Translated, it gives CASSLYEGGNTEAFF.

CDR3 amino acids: CASSSPQGMNTEAFF. In DNA, the CDR3 is TGTGCCAGCAGCTCACCTCAGGGCATGAACACTGAAGCTTTCTTT. The chain combines TRBV7-6 with TRBJ1-1, with D possibly TRBD1 on 5 matching bases. The CDR3 contains 15 residues. Trimming stripped 4 bases from V and 0 bases from J, with 12 bases between. Germline V lookup: CDR1 SGHVS, CDR2 FNYEAQ.

The V and J genes are TRBV6-8 and TRBJ1-3; 8 nucleotides line up with TRBD1. The ends lost 5 bases at V and 3 bases at J; junction bases unmatched: 12. CDR1 and CDR2 from the germline V gene are MNHGY and SAAAGT. The CDR3 is 17 amino acids. This CDR3 reads CASSPYRTGHFGNTIYF. The DNA for the CDR3 is TGTGCCAGCAGTCCGTATCGGACAGGGCATTTTGGAAACACCATATATTTT.

CDR3: CSALAGETGLFNEQFF. The CDR3 nucleotides read TGCAGTGCCCTGGCGGGGGAAACAGGGCTATTCAATGAGCAGTTCTTC. The V gene is TRBV20-1, the J gene TRBJ2-1; a possible D gene is TRBD2 (7 bases). The CDR3 totals 16 residues. CDR1 DFQATT and CDR2 SNEGSKA come from the germline V gene (reference sequence). Trimming left V 6 bases short and J 6 bases short, with 24 bases between.

This clonotype occurred a few times. The V and J genes are TRBV19 and TRBJ2-5; 10 bases align to TRBD1. This CDR3 has 15 residues. Unmatched junction bases numbered 9, after V lost 6 bases and J lost 5 bases. Germline CDR1 is LNHDA and CDR2 is SQIVND (reference sequence). This CDR3 is CASSFVRTGGETQYF. CDR3 in DNA: TGTGCCAGTAGCTTCGTTCGGACAGGGGGTGAGACCCAGTACTTC.

The rearrangement uses TRBV2 and TRBJ2-2; D uncertain. The CDR3 sequence is 13 residues long. Trimming took off 7 bases at V and 6 bases at J, with 12 bases between the two ends. CDR1 is SNHLY, CDR2 FYNNEI, per germline. CDR3 protein: CASMNEAAGELFF. CDR3 DNA: TGTGCCAGCATGAATGAGGCGGCCGGGGAGCTGTTTTTT.

This rearrangement joins TRBV6-1 to TRBJ2-7; the match to TRBD2 covers 10 bases. J gave up 3 bases and V 6 bases, and 5 bases lay outside the gene matches. The germline gives CDR1 MNHNS, CDR2 SASEGT. The CDR3 is made up of 14 amino acids. The CDR3 loop is CASRWTSGLYEQYF. CDR3 bases: TGTGCCAGCAGGTGGACTAGCGGCCTCTACGAGCAGTACTTC.

CDR3 nucleotides: TGTGCCAGCTCACCCAACAGTGGGACCTACGAGCAGTACTTC. Translated, it gives CASSPNSGTYEQYF. V and J are TRBV18 and TRBJ2-7, with D uncertain. Germline-derived CDR1 and CDR2 are KGHSH and LQKENI. The CDR3 runs to 14 residues. The germline V and J ends were trimmed by 3 bases and 2 bases, with 11 bases remaining between them.

The J gene is TRBJ1-2, the V gene TRBV4-1, with no clear D. V was cut by 2 bases and J by 2 bases, with 12 bases left in between. Germline V gene data show CDR1 as MGHRA and CDR2 as YSYEKL. The CDR3 consists of 15 residues. CDR3 in DNA: TGCGCCAGCAGCCAATTCGGAAGTGGGAACTATGGCTACACCTTC. Amino acid sequence: CASSQFGSGNYGYTF.

CDR3 bases: TGTGCCAGCAGCCAACAGGCTAGCTCAAACATTCAGTACTTC. Its translation is CASSQQASSNIQYF. The chain carries TRBV7-9 and TRBJ2-4; the D call may be TRBD1 or TRBD2 (5 bases each). Germline V CDR1 and CDR2: SEHNR, FQNEAQ (reference sequence). The CDR3 sequence is 14 residues long. V was cut by 5 bases and J by 6 bases, with 14 bases left in between.

This clonotype was picked up a small number of times. J is TRBJ1-1 and V is TRBV6-5; 10 bases are a match to TRBD1. V lost 7 bases and J lost 4; bases outside the gene matches: 12. In germline, CDR1 is MNHEY, CDR2 SVGAGI. The CDR3 sequence is 16 residues long. The CDR3 DNA is TGTGCCAGCAACAAAGGGGTCGGGACAGGGGTCACTGAAGCTTTCTTT. Translation gives CASNKGVGTGVTEAFF.

J is TRBJ1-2 and V is TRBV10-3; D gene ambiguous. Trimming removed 0 bases from V and 3 bases from J, with 11 bases in between. This CDR3 region has 15 residues. Germline CDR1 is ENHRY and CDR2 is SYGVKD. This CDR3 is CAISESVDGDYGYTF. The CDR3 nucleotides are TGTGCCATCAGTGAGTCCGTCGACGGGGACTATGGCTACACCTTC.

This clonotype was counted a few times. V usage is TRBV27 and J usage is TRBJ2-1; D is unclear. Germline CDR1 and CDR2: MNHEY and SMNVEV (reference sequence). CDR3 size: 15 residues. Trimming took 6 bases from V and 0 from J, leaving 12 bases between them. The CDR3 bases are TGTGCCAGCAGCCGTGACTGGAGCTCCTACAATGAGCAGTTCTTC. This codes for CASSRDWSSYNEQFF.

This chain uses TRBV7-9 with TRBJ2-7, with TRBD2 matching over 11 bases. CDR1 and CDR2 (germline): SEHNR, FQNEAQ (reference sequence). The CDR3 extends over 16 amino acids. V trimming: 2 bases; J trimming: 5 bases; junction bases outside the gene matches: 8. DNA of the CDR3: TGTGCCAGCAGCTTACGGCTAGCGGGAGGAGAGAACGAGCAGTACTTC. The encoded protein is CASSLRLAGGENEQYF.

This rearrangement joins TRBV7-2 to TRBJ2-6; the D gene is possibly TRBD2 (6 bases). Trimming removed 5 bases from V and 0 bases from J, with 11 bases in between. This CDR3 contains 16 residues. Per germline, CDR1 SGHTA and CDR2 FQGNSA. This chain's CDR3 is CASSVGGSSGANVLTF. The CDR3 nucleotides read TGTGCCAGCAGCGTTGGGGGGAGCTCTGGGGCCAACGTCCTGACTTTC.

Ten or more counts support this clonotype. V usage is TRBV7-2 and J usage is TRBJ1-5; D is perhaps TRBD1 (5 bases). Trimming removed 4 bases at V and 2 bases at J, with 12 bases between. CDR1 SGHTA and CDR2 FQGNSA come from the germline V gene. The CDR3 is 15 residues long. The CDR3 protein is CASSSSGLRNQPQHF. For the CDR3, the DNA is TGTGCCAGCAGCTCGTCAGGGCTCCGCAATCAGCCCCAGCATTTT.

The gene calls are TRBV3-1 and TRBJ2-3, with D maybe TRBD1 (6 bases). Germline assignment: CDR1 LGHDT and CDR2 YNNKEL (reference sequence). V lost 0 bases to trimming and J lost 3 bases, with 13 bases between them. The CDR3 is 16 amino acids. CDR3 bases: TGTGCCAGCAGCCAAGATCCATTTAGGGGGACAGATACGCAGTATTTT. This sequence encodes CASSQDPFRGTDTQYF.

Details on this clonotype: A read error may be the cause here, since a much bigger clone is one base away. The chain has TRBV6-6 and TRBJ2-2, with 11 bases lining up with TRBD1. The germline V gene has CDR1 MNHNY and CDR2 SVGAGI (reference sequence). The CDR3 runs 14 residues. The V and J ends lost 6 bases and 5 bases, in that order; junction bases with no gene match: 2. CDR3 in amino acids: CASSWDRGTGELFF. As DNA, the CDR3 is TGTGCCAGCAGCTGGGACAGGGGGACCGGGGAGCTGTTTTTT.

V is TRBV7-2 and J is TRBJ2-2; TRBD2 aligns across 10 bases. The J segment lost 6 bases and the V segment lost 1 base, leaving 5 bases of the junction unmatched. Germline V gene sequence: CDR1 SGHTA, CDR2 FQGNSA. This CDR3 has 16 residues. The CDR3 loop reads CASSLVSGGASGELFF. The CDR3 DNA follows: TGTGCCAGCAGCTTAGTCAGCGGGGGGGCATCCGGGGAGCTGTTTTTT.